This TCR beta chain comes out of a study of cytomegalovirus exposure and HLA in healthy donors. Findings of the study overall: Rare TCR sequences dominated, though some public TCRs recurred in many donors. The study reported that TCR beta sequences accurately predicted HLA-A and HLA-B alleles in most subjects.

Researchers ran the PCR with 60 Vbeta and 13 Jbeta primers. TCRdb's copy holds only in-frame clones and misses some; the assay was immunoSEQ multiplex PCR. The data contain tens of thousands of clones, about 70% of them singletons. As concerns this clone: Its antigen remains unknown.

The CDR3 spans 16 residues. J lost 4 bases, V lost 0 bases, and 6 bases had no gene match. Germline loops: CDR1 SGHDT, CDR2 YYEEEE. The sequence was collected from a middle-aged man in good health and CMV-seropositive. V is TRBV5-6 and J is TRBJ2-5, with TRBD1 matching 10 bases. The sequencing sample was made of PBMCs. The CDR3 nucleotides read TGTGCCAGCAGCTTGGTGACAGGGGGCAGGCGAGAGACCCAGTACTTC. Its translation: CASSLVTGGRRETQYF.